The entry below gives a single T cell receptor (beta chain) sequence along with its context. This CDR3 has 14 amino acids. With 4 bases clipped from V and 9 bases from J, the junction kept 3 bases outside the gene matches. Germline values: CDR1 SGHRS, CDR2 YFSETQ. Time point indicated: blood 4 weeks post-SBRT, at nephrectomy. Noted treatment: 15 Gy SBRT to primary tumor, nephrectomy 4 weeks later. The sample belongs to a study of radiation and T cells in renal cell carcinoma. Assay used: immunoSEQ multiplex PCR; TCRdb lists only in-frame clones, some missing. The data show around 100,000 clones, 65% to 90% seen once.

Sequences were derived from blood, sampled from a patient whose treatment included radiotherapy and nephrectomy. The genes are TRBV5-1 and TRBJ2-1, with TRBD2 matching 14 bases. This receptor was identified in a man aged 55 to 69 with renal cell carcinoma. The CDR3 sequence is CASSGTSGSFEQFF. The CDR3 nucleotides are TGCGCCAGCAGCGGGACTAGCGGGAGCTTTGAGCAGTTCTTC.